A selection of T cell receptor beta chains follows, all from one sample in a study of blood T cells in healthy people across ages. Via MiXCR, TCRdb re-called the 5' RACE reads, giving one row per CDR3 protein. In the table there are around 900,000 distinct CDR3 sequences, less than 35% of which are singletons. Specimen: blood. The receptors shown here come from a woman of 80 years or more in good health. Both conserved end residues are part of each CDR3. D genes are given only for firm matches.

cdr3_aa	d_call	v_call
CSAQETSGGELFF	.	TRBV20-1
CASSKGADLAGGLPYEQYF	.	TRBV21-1
CASSFSGGAVREQFF	TRBD2	TRBV7-2
CASSVSPGRNSPLHF	.	TRBV9
CASSLDGQAPLNYGYTF	.	TRBV5-1
CASSWTKGPGTGSGELFF	TRBD1	TRBV5-1
CASSLTGGHEKLFF	TRBD1	TRBV7-9
CASSTDSYTEAFF	.	TRBV6-2/TRBV6-3
CASSPVQGNEQFF	.	TRBV18
CASSRAGETQYF	TRBD2	TRBV11-1
CASSPAVLYTQYF	.	TRBV18
CASRMTESYEQYF	.	TRBV12-3/TRBV12-4
CASSRPPSGGALVQFF	TRBD2	TRBV7-9
CASSQETGGRTQYF	TRBD1	TRBV4-1
CASAGNREYQPQHF	.	TRBV2
CSGGRGPGEKLFF	TRBD1	TRBV20-1
CAISENPQGYGYTF	.	TRBV10-3
CASGTLGVAYNEQFF	.	TRBV7-2
CASSLAGGVSSYEQYF	.	TRBV5-5
CSAQGGIEQYF	TRBD2	TRBV20-1
CASSETWRGRSSGANVLTF	.	TRBV2
CASSLDRVGANVLTF	.	TRBV6-2/TRBV6-3
CASSPAGTYSYEQYF	.	TRBV27
CSFSLTGGTYGYTF	TRBD1	TRBV20-1
CSARPEGRPGANVLTF	.	TRBV20-1
CASSYSPLGGSNSPLHF	.	TRBV6-2/TRBV6-3
CASKLDRDVRSSYNSPPHF	TRBD1	TRBV2